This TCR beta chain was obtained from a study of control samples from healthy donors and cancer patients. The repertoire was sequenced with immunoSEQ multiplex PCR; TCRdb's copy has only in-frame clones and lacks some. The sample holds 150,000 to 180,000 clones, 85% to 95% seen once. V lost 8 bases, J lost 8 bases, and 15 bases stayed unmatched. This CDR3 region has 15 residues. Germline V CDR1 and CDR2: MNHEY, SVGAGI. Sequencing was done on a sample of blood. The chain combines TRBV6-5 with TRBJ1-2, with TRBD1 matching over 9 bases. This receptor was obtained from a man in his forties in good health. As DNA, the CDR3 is TGTGCCAGCTCGGTCGGGACAGGGAGGACAGAGGGCTACACCTTC. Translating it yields CASSVGTGRTEGYTF.